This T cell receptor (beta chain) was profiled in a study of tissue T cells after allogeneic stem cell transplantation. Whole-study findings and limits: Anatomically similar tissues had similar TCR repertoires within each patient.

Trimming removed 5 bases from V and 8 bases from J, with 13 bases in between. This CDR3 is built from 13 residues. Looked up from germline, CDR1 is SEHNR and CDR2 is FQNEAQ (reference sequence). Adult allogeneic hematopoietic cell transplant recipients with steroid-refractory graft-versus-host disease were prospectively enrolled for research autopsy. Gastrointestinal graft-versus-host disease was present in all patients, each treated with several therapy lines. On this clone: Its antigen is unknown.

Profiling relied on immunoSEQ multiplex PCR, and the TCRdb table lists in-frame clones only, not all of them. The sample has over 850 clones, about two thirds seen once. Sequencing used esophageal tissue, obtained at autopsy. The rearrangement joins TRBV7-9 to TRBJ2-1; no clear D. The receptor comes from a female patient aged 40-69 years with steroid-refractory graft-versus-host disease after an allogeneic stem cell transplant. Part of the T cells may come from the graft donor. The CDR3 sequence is CASSPINGDEQFF. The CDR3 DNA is TGTGCCAGCAGCCCTATAAATGGTGATGAGCAGTTCTTC.